These T cell receptor beta chains were read from a single sample in a study of a mutant IDH1 vaccine in newly diagnosed glioma. Their antigen targets remain unknown. Generated by immunoSEQ multiplex PCR, the TCRdb table keeps only in-frame clones and is missing some. In the table there are about 59,000 clones, about 87% of which are singletons. Sequenced here: PBMCs, sampled from a glioma patient whose treatment included an IDH1 peptide vaccine. The receptors were gathered from a woman in her forties with glioma. The CDR3 runs from the conserved cysteine through the conserved F or W.

TRBV5-6,TRBJ2-7,CASSFGGSYEQYF
TRBV27,TRBJ2-1,CASSFGTGTYNEQFF
TRBV9,TRBJ2-3,CASSMGGRLSTDTQYF
TRBV5-1,TRBJ2-7,CASSYDRGQYEQYF
TRBV2,TRBJ2-2,CASRLAGGPTGELFF
TRBV5-1,TRBJ2-2,CASSSEGPTGELFF
TRBV21-1,TRBJ1-2,CASMRPNYGYTF
TRBV5-4,TRBJ2-7,CASSSQPGGGSEQYF
TRBV5-1,TRBJ2-1,CASSSGPGNEQFF
TRBV6-6,TRBJ1-1,CASSYVENTEAFF
TRBV28,TRBJ1-2,CASSSRQGAGDNYGYTF
TRBV11-3,TRBJ2-5,CASTRPCGIETQYF
TRBV28,TRBJ1-5,CASSFPGQAYSNQPQHF
TRBV7-2,TRBJ1-1,CASSLEGSATEAFF
TRBV18,TRBJ1-1,CASSPGTGPNTEAFF
TRBV6-6,TRBJ2-1,CASRKAGGLNNEQFF
TRBV4-1,TRBJ2-3,CASSRTGVPDTQYF
TRBV2,TRBJ2-3,CASMGNRVSTDTQYF
TRBV10-1,TRBJ2-2,CASSVRPDTGELFF
TRBV7-8,TRBJ2-1,CASSFPLPQGHNEQFF
TRBV4-3,TRBJ1-1,CASSQDRGLPEAFF
TRBV15,TRBJ1-1,CATSRERRRGEAFF
TRBV5-1,TRBJ1-2,CASSLAGQEGYGYTF
TRBV5-4,TRBJ2-2,CASSSGGTGYTGELFF
TRBV30,TRBJ2-7,CAWTRTGRPYEQYF
TRBV5-4,TRBJ2-3,CASSLAAGEGIDTQYF
TRBV7-8,TRBJ2-5,CASSPLQGFQETQYF
TRBV5-1,TRBJ2-7,CASSSPSINEQYF
TRBV19,TRBJ1-1,CASSWDRGDEAFF
TRBV7-9,TRBJ2-5,CASRRQAQETQYF
TRBV5-1,TRBJ2-3,CASSPLLGQGAADTQYF
TRBV15,TRBJ1-5,CATSRERQLSNQPQHF
TRBV18,TRBJ1-1,CASSPRIVGGNTEAFF
TRBV25-1,TRBJ1-6,CATSGLRKGSPLHF
TRBV5-5,TRBJ1-2,CASSLWLQSAYGYTF
TRBV6-6,TRBJ2-7,CASSSPPTEQYF
TRBV23-1,TRBJ1-2,CASKQGGADGYTF
TRBV11-2,TRBJ2-5,CASTQDRGRETQYF